The source of this TCR beta chain is a study of T-cell memory formation after mild COVID-19. MiXCR, applied by TCRdb to the 5' RACE reads, yields one record per CDR3 protein. The sample shows about 620,000 distinct CDR3 sequences, approximately 18% of them seen only once. Trimming removed 5 bases at V and 8 bases at J, with 22 bases between. The CDR3 sequence is 16 residues long. The sequenced material came from PBMCs or a T cell subset sorted from them (not recorded which). The chain combines TRBV12-3 or TRBV12-4 with TRBJ2-1; D may match TRBD1 or TRBD2 (5 bases each). The clonotype originates from an adult woman who had mild COVID-19 (a few samples of this study predate the infection). Cell type and time point are not known. The CDR3 spells CASSGVGAGIGDEQFF. Written as DNA, the CDR3 is TGTGCCAGCAGTGGGGTAGGGGCCGGGATTGGGGATGAGCAGTTCTTC.